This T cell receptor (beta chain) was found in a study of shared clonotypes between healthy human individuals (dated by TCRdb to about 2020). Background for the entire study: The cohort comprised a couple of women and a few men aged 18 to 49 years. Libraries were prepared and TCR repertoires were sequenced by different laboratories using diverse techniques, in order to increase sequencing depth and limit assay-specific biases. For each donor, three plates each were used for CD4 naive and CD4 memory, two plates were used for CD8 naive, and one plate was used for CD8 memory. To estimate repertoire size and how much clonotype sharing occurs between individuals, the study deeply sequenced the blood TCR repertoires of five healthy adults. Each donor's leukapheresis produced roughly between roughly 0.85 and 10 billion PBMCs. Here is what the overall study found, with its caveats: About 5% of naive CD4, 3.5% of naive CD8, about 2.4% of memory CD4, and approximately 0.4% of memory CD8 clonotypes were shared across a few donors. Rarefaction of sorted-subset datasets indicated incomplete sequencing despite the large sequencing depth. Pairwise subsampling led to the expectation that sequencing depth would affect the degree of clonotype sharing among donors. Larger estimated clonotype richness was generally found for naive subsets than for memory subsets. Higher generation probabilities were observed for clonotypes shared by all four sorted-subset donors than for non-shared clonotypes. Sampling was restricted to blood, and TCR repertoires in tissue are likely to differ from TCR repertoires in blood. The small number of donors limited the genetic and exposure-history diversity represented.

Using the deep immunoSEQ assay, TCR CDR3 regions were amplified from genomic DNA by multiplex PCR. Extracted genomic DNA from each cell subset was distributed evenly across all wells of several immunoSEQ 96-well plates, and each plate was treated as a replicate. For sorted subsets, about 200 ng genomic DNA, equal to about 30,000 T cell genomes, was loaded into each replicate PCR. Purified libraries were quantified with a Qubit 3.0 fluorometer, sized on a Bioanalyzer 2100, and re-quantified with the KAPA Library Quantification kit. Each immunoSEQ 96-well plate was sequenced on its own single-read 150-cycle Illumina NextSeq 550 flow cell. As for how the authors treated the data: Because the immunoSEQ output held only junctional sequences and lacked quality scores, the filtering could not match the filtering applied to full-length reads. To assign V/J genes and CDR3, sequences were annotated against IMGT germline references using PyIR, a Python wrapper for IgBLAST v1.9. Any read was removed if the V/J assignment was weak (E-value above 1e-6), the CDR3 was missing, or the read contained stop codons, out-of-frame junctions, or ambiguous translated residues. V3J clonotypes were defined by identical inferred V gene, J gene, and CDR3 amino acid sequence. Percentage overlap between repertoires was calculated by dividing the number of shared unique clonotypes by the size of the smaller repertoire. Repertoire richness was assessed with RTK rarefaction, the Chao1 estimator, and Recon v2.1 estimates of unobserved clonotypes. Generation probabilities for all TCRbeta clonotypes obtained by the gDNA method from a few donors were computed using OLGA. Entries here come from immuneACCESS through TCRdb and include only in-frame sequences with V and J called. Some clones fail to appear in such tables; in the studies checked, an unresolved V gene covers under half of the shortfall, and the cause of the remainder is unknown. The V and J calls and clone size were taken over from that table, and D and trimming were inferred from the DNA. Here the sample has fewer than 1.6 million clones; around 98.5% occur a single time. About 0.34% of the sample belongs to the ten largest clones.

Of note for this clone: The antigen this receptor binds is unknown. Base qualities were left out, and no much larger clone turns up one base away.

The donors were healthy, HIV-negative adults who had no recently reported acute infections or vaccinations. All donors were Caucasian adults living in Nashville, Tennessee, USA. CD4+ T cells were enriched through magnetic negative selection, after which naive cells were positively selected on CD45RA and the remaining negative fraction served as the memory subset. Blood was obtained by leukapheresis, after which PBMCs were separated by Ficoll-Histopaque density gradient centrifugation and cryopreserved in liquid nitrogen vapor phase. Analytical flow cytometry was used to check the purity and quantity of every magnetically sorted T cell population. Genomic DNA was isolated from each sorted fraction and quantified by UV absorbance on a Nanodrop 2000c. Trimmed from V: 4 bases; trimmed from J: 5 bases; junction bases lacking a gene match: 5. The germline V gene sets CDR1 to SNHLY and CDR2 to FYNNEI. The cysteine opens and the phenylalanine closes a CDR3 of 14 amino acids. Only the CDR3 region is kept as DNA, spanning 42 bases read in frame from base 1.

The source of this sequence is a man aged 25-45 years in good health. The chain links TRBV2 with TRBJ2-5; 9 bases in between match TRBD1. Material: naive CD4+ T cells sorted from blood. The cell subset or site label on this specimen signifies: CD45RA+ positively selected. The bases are TGTGCCAGCAGTGCCGGACAGGGGCAGGAGACCCAGTACTTC. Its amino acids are CASSAGQGQETQYF. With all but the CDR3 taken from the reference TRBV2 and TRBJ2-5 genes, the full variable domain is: EPEVTQTPSHQVTQMGQEVILRCVPISNHLYFYWYRQILGQKVEFLVSFYNNEISEKSEIFDDQFSVERPDGSNFTLKIRSTKLEDSAMYFCASSAGQGQETQYFGPGTRLLVL.